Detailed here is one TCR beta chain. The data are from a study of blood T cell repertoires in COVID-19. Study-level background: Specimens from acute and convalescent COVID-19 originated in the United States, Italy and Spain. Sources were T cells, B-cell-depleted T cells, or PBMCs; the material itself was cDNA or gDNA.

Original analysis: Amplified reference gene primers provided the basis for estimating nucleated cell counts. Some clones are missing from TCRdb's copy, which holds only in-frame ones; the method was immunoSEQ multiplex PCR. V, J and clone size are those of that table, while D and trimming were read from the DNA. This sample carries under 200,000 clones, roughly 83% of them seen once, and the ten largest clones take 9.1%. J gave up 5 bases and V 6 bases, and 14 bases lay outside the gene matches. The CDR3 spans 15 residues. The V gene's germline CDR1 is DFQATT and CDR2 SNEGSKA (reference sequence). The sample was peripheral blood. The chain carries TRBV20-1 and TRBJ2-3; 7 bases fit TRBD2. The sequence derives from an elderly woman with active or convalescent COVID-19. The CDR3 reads CSASPSSGVLDTQYF. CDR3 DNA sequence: TGCAGTGCCAGTCCTTCTAGCGGTGTCTTAGATACGCAGTATTTT.